The sample holds many counts of the clone carrying this T cell receptor beta chain. As yet, its antigen is unknown. A TCRbeta library incorporating unique molecular identifiers was prepared. One entry per CDR3 protein results from TCRdb running MiXCR on the PCR reads. The sample gives hundreds of thousands of distinct CDR3 sequences, about 10% of which show up once; 2% to 2.5% is in the top ten. The entry originates in a study of T-cell reconstitution after alpha-beta-depleted transplantation in children. Regarding the study as a whole: Diversity of TCRbeta at day 60 was high in some patients, arising from surviving recipient T cells and thymic progenitors. The study reportedly traced alpha-beta T cells about two months after transplant to several hundred expanded graft clones.

The V gene's germline CDR1 is DFQATT and CDR2 SNEGSKA (reference sequence). J gave up 4 bases and V 0 bases, and 9 bases lay outside the gene matches. The CDR3 runs to 16 residues. This receptor was identified in a child aged 2-15 years with inherited bone marrow failure, due to receive a stem cell transplant. The rearrangement uses TRBV20-1 and TRBJ1-5; 7 bases align to TRBD1. The starting material was PBMCs, obtained before TCRalphabeta/CD19-depleted stem cell transplant. The CDR3 spells CSARDRRTGVNQPQHF. The CDR3 DNA reads as TGCAGTGCTAGAGATCGGCGGACAGGTGTAAATCAGCCCCAGCATTTT.